One sample yielded the 27 T cell receptor beta chains listed below, sequenced in a study of blood T cell repertoires in COVID-19. TCRdb keeps only in-frame clones here, not all; method: immunoSEQ multiplex PCR. The table includes 330,000 or so clones, 88% detected once. The sample consisted of PBMCs or T cells enriched from blood (not recorded which). These receptors were collected from a woman under 40 who had been exposed to COVID-19.

For the CDR3, the DNA is TGTGCCAGCAGCTTTGGCCCCAATGAGCAGTTCTTC. Protein product: CASSFGPNEQFF. The chain uses TRBV11-3 and TRBJ2-1; no clear D gene. Germline values: CDR1 SGHNT, CDR2 YENEEA. CDR3 length: 12 amino acids. Deletions cut 3 bases from V and 6 bases from J, with 6 bases between. The variable domain in full, completed from reference TRBV11-3 and TRBJ2-1, reads EAGVVQSPRYKIIEKKQPVAFWCNPISGHNTLYWYLQNLGQGPELLIRYENEEAVDDSQLPKDRFSAERLKGVDSTLKIQPAELGDSAVYLCASSFGPNEQFFGPGTRLTVL.

The chain employs TRBV7-9 and TRBJ2-1, with TRBD1 identical over 8 bases. The CDR3 spans 17 residues. The V segment lost 4 bases and the J segment 2 bases; nucleotides outside the gene matches: 10. Germline V CDR1 and CDR2: SEHNR, FQNEAQ (reference sequence). For the CDR3, the DNA is TGTGCCAGCAGCTCCGACATAATGACAGGGGCCTACAATGAGCAGTTCTTC. Translating it yields CASSSDIMTGAYNEQFF.

J is TRBJ2-5 and V is TRBV7-6, with D perhaps TRBD2 (5 bases). The CDR3 loop spans 15 amino acids. V lost 5 bases to trimming and J lost 1 base, with 14 bases between them. Germline loops: CDR1 SGHVS, CDR2 FNYEAQ. CDR3 in amino acids: CASSPQSGVQETQYF. The DNA of the CDR3 is TGTGCCAGCAGCCCCCAGAGCGGAGTCCAAGAGACCCAGTACTTC.

This chain joins TRBV28 and TRBJ1-4; 9 nucleotides line up with TRBD1. From germline, CDR1 is MDHEN and CDR2 SYDVKM. Trimming removed 7 bases from V and 8 bases from J; junction bases left unmatched: 8. This CDR3 comprises 14 residues. In nucleotides, the CDR3 is TGTGCCAGCATGGAGACAGGGGGAAGGGAAAAACTGTTTTTT. This encodes CASMETGGREKLFF.

This chain links TRBV27 with TRBJ2-5; 11 bases fit TRBD1. The CDR3 consists of 13 residues. The V gene end was trimmed by 11 bases and the J gene end by 5 bases; junction bases not matched to a gene: 7. CDR1 is MNHEY and CDR2 is SMNVEV in the germline V gene (reference sequence). The CDR3, as DNA: TGTGCCGTACGGGACAGGGGGTGGGAGACCCAGTACTTC. Translated: CAVRDRGWETQYF.

V is TRBV27 and J is TRBJ2-1; 7 nucleotides agree with TRBD2. After removal of 2 bases from V and 2 bases from J, the junction contained 3 bases not matched to a gene. The CDR3 totals 15 residues. Germline lookup yields CDR1 MNHEY and CDR2 SMNVEV (reference sequence). This CDR3 is CASSLGGGPYNEQFF. The CDR3 DNA reads TGTGCCAGCAGTTTAGGCGGGGGTCCCTACAATGAGCAGTTCTTC.

V gene TRBV27 combines with J gene TRBJ2-2; TRBD2 agrees at 9 bases. Trimming took 6 bases from V and 5 from J; bases not matched to a gene: 10. The germline V gene has CDR1 MNHEY and CDR2 SMNVEV (reference sequence). The CDR3 spans 16 residues. CDR3 nucleotides: TGTGCCAGCAGCCGGGGAGGCGGGAGGGGTACCGGGGAGCTGTTTTTT. As protein: CASSRGGGRGTGELFF.

The chain uses TRBV28 and TRBJ1-5; D may be TRBD1 (5 bases). Deletions cut 3 bases from V and 7 bases from J, with 10 bases between. In germline, CDR1 is MDHEN, CDR2 SYDVKM. The CDR3 contains 13 residues. The CDR3 nucleotides read TGTGCCAGCAGTTTGGGACTGGCACAGCCCCAGCATTTT. It yields the protein CASSLGLAQPQHF.

This sequence joins TRBV3-1 (or the pseudogene TRBV3-2) and TRBJ1-6, with no clear D. Per germline, CDR1 LGHDT and CDR2 YNNKEL (reference sequence). The CDR3 contains 11 residues. Trimming shortened V by 2 bases and J by 10 bases, and 3 bases separated the two germline ends. Here the CDR3 DNA reads TGTGCCAGCAGCCAACGGTCACCCCTCCACTTT. This codes for CASSQRSPLHF.

The chain carries TRBV10-1 and TRBJ1-2, with TRBD1 identical over 7 bases. The CDR3 spans 14 residues. Germline CDR1 and CDR2: WNHNN and SYGVQD (reference sequence). V trimming: 5 bases; J trimming: 6 bases; junction bases outside the gene matches: 9. The CDR3 DNA is TGCGCCAGCAGTCCAGACAGGGACGAGAATGGCTACACCTTC. This gives the protein CASSPDRDENGYTF.

This chain uses TRBV7-2 with TRBJ2-1, with 8 bases fitting TRBD2. V shed 5 bases and J 6 bases; nucleotides not matched to a gene: 9. The CDR3 extends over 15 amino acids. CDR1 SGHTA and CDR2 FQGNSA come from the germline V gene. For the CDR3, the DNA is TGTGCCAGCAGCCCTCCGGGACTAGGAGGCAATGAGCAGTTCTTC. This gives the protein CASSPPGLGGNEQFF.

This clone was observed a single time. This chain joins TRBV12-3 or TRBV12-4 and TRBJ2-3; 7 bases line up with TRBD1. The junction had 4 bases not matched to a gene; V was cut back by 7 bases and J by 6 bases. The CDR3 totals 12 residues. The CDR3 bases are TGTGCCAGCACAACAGGGGAGGATACGCAGTATTTT. This translates into CASTTGEDTQYF.

The gene calls are TRBV10-3 and TRBJ2-7; D might be TRBD2 (5 bases). The CDR3 covers 11 residues. Germline V gives CDR1 ENHRY, CDR2 SYGVKD. Trimming pared 8 bases from V and 5 bases from J, leaving 10 bases between. In DNA form, the CDR3 reads TGTGCCATCGGAGCGGCGGACGAGCAGTACTTC. Translation gives CAIGAADEQYF.

A single count supports this clone. The chain links TRBV5-4 to TRBJ2-5; 9 bases are shared with TRBD2. V dropped 4 bases and J dropped 5; count of bases not matched to a gene: 3. CDR1 and CDR2 from the germline V gene are SGHNT and YYREEE (reference sequence). There are 13 residues in the CDR3. The CDR3 sequence: CASSLSGSETQYF. The CDR3 coding sequence is TGTGCCAGCAGCCTTAGCGGGAGTGAGACCCAGTACTTC.

The chain combines TRBV5-6 with TRBJ2-3; 9 positions match TRBD2. Germline V CDR1 and CDR2: SGHDT, YYEEEE. This CDR3 is 14 amino acids long. V lost 4 bases and J lost 4; bases outside the gene matches: 4. The CDR3 coding sequence is TGTGCCAGCAGCGGGACTAGCCGGTCAGATACGCAGTATTTT. Its protein product is CASSGTSRSDTQYF.

The V call is TRBV18, the J call TRBJ2-2, with D perhaps matching TRBD2 (5 bases). Trimming removed 11 bases from V and 0 bases from J, with 13 bases in between. The germline V gene encodes CDR1 KGHSH and CDR2 LQKENI. CDR3 length: 14 amino acids. The CDR3 bases are TGTGCCGGCGGCGGGCTTCCGAACACCGGGGAGCTGTTTTTT. Amino acid sequence: CAGGGLPNTGELFF. Supplemented by reference TRBV18 and TRBJ2-2, the full variable domain reads NAGVMQNPRHLVRRRGQEARLRCSPMKGHSHVYWYRQLPEEGLKFMVYLQKENIIDESGMPKERFSAEFPKEGPSILRIQQVVRGDSAAYFCAGGGLPNTGELFFGEGSRLTVL.

The chain has TRBV11-2 and TRBJ2-7, with D maybe TRBD1 (6 bases). Germline V gene data show CDR1 as SGHAT and CDR2 as FQNNGV. Trimming shortened V by 6 bases and J by 1 base, and 10 bases separated the two germline ends. The CDR3 runs 13 residues. The CDR3 loop is CASRVQGSYEQYF. In DNA form, the CDR3 reads TGTGCCAGCAGGGTCCAGGGGTCCTACGAGCAGTACTTC.

The chain carries TRBV27 and TRBJ1-6; 7 nucleotides match TRBD1. Trimming took 9 bases from V and 8 from J; bases not matched to a gene: 7. The CDR3 runs 13 residues. Germline assignment: CDR1 MNHEY and CDR2 SMNVEV (reference sequence). The CDR3: CARDRWGDSPLHF. The CDR3 coding sequence is TGTGCCAGGGACAGGTGGGGAGATTCACCCCTCCACTTT.

The V gene is TRBV7-8, the J gene TRBJ2-1; TRBD2 might be the D (6 bases). The V gene's germline CDR1 is SGHVS and CDR2 FQNEAQ. The CDR3 sequence is 14 residues long. The V end lost 3 bases, the J end lost 4 bases, and 10 bases lay between the germline ends. CDR3 protein: CASSFTEGYNEQFF. The CDR3 region has the DNA TGTGCCAGCAGCTTTACGGAGGGATACAATGAGCAGTTCTTC.

This chain connects TRBV27 to TRBJ2-1; 11 bases agree with TRBD2. V lost 5 bases and J lost 7; bases outside the gene matches: 13. Germline V gene lookup returns CDR1 MNHEY and CDR2 SMNVEV (reference sequence). The CDR3 sequence is 17 residues long. The DNA of the CDR3 is TGTGCCAGCAGTCTCGACACACTAGCGGGAGATGAAAATGAGCAGTTCTTC. Translating it yields CASSLDTLAGDENEQFF.

The rearrangement links TRBV5-1 to TRBJ1-3; TRBD1 aligns across 9 bases. The length of the CDR3 is 15 residues. V was clipped by 3 bases and J by 2 bases; unmatched bases: 3. The germline V gene has CDR1 SGHRS and CDR2 YFSETQ. The CDR3 bases are TGCGCCAGCAGCTCGGGGACAGGGACTGGAAACACCATATATTTT. Its protein product is CASSSGTGTGNTIYF. Filled out from reference TRBV5-1 and TRBJ1-3, the complete variable domain reads KAGVTQTPRYLIKTRGQQVTLSCSPISGHRSVSWYQQTPGQGLQFLFEYFSETQRNKGNFPGRFSGRQFSNSRSEMNVSTLELGDSALYLCASSSGTGTGNTIYFGEGSWLTVV.

The V and J genes are TRBV12-3 or TRBV12-4 and TRBJ2-3; D not resolved. The CDR3 spans 12 residues. Trimming pared 6 bases from V and 5 bases from J, leaving 9 bases between. In DNA, the CDR3 is TGTGCCAGCAGACCAGCGCTAGATACGCAGTATTTT. Encoded protein: CASRPALDTQYF.

This clone is a singleton in its sample. CDR3 sequence (DNA): TGTGCCAGCAGTTACGGGGGGGCTGAGACCCAGTACTTC. It yields the protein CASSYGGAETQYF. The rearrangement uses TRBV3-1 (or the pseudogene TRBV3-2) and TRBJ2-5, with 8 positions matching TRBD2. Germline values: CDR1 LGHDT, CDR2 YNNKEL (reference sequence). The CDR3 loop spans 13 amino acids. The ends lost 6 bases at V and 5 bases at J; junction bases unmatched: 5.

V gene TRBV7-9 combines with J gene TRBJ1-1, with D possibly being TRBD1 (6 bases). Trimming cost V 5 bases and J 8 bases, with 15 bases left between them. CDR3 length: 13 residues. In germline, CDR1 is SEHNR, CDR2 FQNEAQ (reference sequence). The CDR3 sequence is CASSGRLTGEAFF. The CDR3 DNA sequence: TGTGCCAGCAGCGGACGCCTCACAGGGGAAGCTTTCTTT.

With regard to this clone: Other nucleotide sequences in the sample specify the same CDR3. The gene calls are TRBV11-3 and TRBJ1-1; D not resolved. Trimming left V 0 bases short and J 6 bases short, with 5 bases between. The CDR3 is made up of 12 amino acids. Germline V gene data show CDR1 as SGHNT and CDR2 as YENEEA. CDR3 protein: CASSLERSEAFF. The DNA of the CDR3 is TGTGCCAGCAGCTTAGAGCGGTCTGAAGCTTTCTTT.

The chain employs TRBV7-6 and TRBJ1-3; no clear D gene. CDR3 length: 14 amino acids. Trimming shortened V by 7 bases and J by 0 bases, and 10 bases separated the two germline ends. In germline, CDR1 is SGHVS, CDR2 FNYEAQ. For the CDR3, the DNA is TGTGCCAGCACCCCGAGTACCTCTGGAAACACCATATATTTT. It translates to CASTPSTSGNTIYF.

This clone was counted a few times. V and J are TRBV7-9 and TRBJ2-1, with D tentatively TRBD2 (5 bases). The germline V gene encodes CDR1 SEHNR and CDR2 FQNEAQ (reference sequence). This CDR3 region has 14 residues. Trimming removed 4 bases from V and 4 bases from J, with 11 bases in between. CDR3 region: CASSYFGGYNEQFF. The CDR3 DNA is TGTGCCAGCAGCTACTTCGGCGGGTACAATGAGCAGTTCTTC. The whole variable domain, filled in from reference TRBV7-9 and TRBJ2-1, reads DTGVSQNPRHKITKRGQNVTFRCDPISEHNRLYWYRQTLGQGPEFLTYFQNEAQLEKSRLLSDRFSAERPKGSFSTLEIQRTEQGDSAMYLCASSYFGGYNEQFFGPGTRLTVL.